A single sample is the source of the 9 T cell receptor beta chains below, sequenced in a study of cytomegalovirus exposure and HLA in healthy donors (dated by TCRdb to the late 2010s). Libraries were built with the immunoSEQ multiplex PCR assay. A mixture of 60 forward primers for TCR Vbeta segments and 13 reverse primers for TCR Jbeta segments was used in the multiplex PCR. In TCRdb, the immuneACCESS table is reduced to in-frame sequences with V and J assigned. These tables do not hold every clone; where another copy was compared, an unresolved V gene accounts for under half, and the others remain unexplained. The sample records more than 150,000 clones, approximately 88% of which are singletons. 1.5% of the sample belongs to the ten largest clones. The sample was PBMCs. These receptors all come from a woman between 18 and 30 years old in good health and CMV-seronegative.

The chain carries TRBV7-9 and TRBJ1-3; no clear D. Germline CDR1 and CDR2: SEHNR and FQNEAQ (reference sequence). V was trimmed by 3 bases and J by 0 bases, leaving 12 bases between them. This CDR3 comprises 16 residues. The CDR3 here is CASSFDEAFSGNTIYF. The CDR3 DNA reads as TGTGCCAGCAGCTTTGATGAGGCTTTCTCTGGAAACACCATATATTTT.

The rearrangement uses TRBV18 and TRBJ1-4; 8 bases agree with TRBD1. The germline gives CDR1 KGHSH, CDR2 LQKENI. The CDR3 runs 17 residues. V lost 3 bases, J lost 5 bases, and 11 bases stayed unmatched. CDR3 nucleotide sequence: TGTGCCAGCTCACCCTTCTCAGGGGGCGCTTCGAATGAAAAACTGTTTTTT. Residues: CASSPFSGGASNEKLFF.

The chain joins TRBV5-8 to TRBJ1-1, with D possibly TRBD1 on 5 matching bases. Germline values: CDR1 SGHTS, CDR2 YDEGEE. The CDR3 is 15 residues long. Trimming removed 4 bases from V and 0 bases from J, with 13 bases in between. This CDR3 reads CASSRRQSMNTEAFF. DNA of the CDR3: TGTGCCAGCAGCCGGAGACAGTCCATGAACACTGAAGCTTTCTTT.

The chain carries TRBV2 and TRBJ1-5, with 7 bases that match TRBD1. This CDR3 contains 15 residues. From germline, CDR1 is SNHLY and CDR2 FYNNEI. V gave up 1 base and J gave up 7 bases; unmatched junction bases: 7. Written as DNA, the CDR3 is TGTGCCAGCAGTGAAGAACAGGGGATGCGGCAGCCCCAGCATTTT. Translating gives CASSEEQGMRQPQHF.

CDR3 loop: CASSRQGNTEAFF. CDR3 coding DNA: TGTGCCAGCAGTCGACAGGGGAACACTGAAGCTTTCTTT. The V gene is TRBV6-4, the J gene TRBJ1-1; 7 nucleotides agree with TRBD1. Germline V gene data show CDR1 as MRHNA and CDR2 as SNTAGT. The CDR3 sequence is 13 residues long. After removal of 5 bases from V and 1 base from J, the junction contained 1 base not matched to a gene.

The V and J genes are TRBV18 and TRBJ2-1; the match to TRBD2 covers 8 bases. The CDR3 contains 14 residues. The germline CDR1 and CDR2 sequences are KGHSH and LQKENI. Unmatched junction bases numbered 3, after V lost 3 bases and J lost 5 bases. The CDR3 loop is CASSPTSGHNEQFF. The CDR3, as DNA: TGTGCCAGCTCACCTACTAGCGGTCACAATGAGCAGTTCTTC.

This chain connects TRBV6-5 to TRBJ1-1, with 7 bases fitting TRBD1. V lost 8 bases and J lost 6; bases outside the gene matches: 9. CDR3 length: 13 amino acids. From germline, CDR1 is MNHEY and CDR2 SVGAGI. The CDR3 sequence is CASGGQLGAEAFF. CDR3 nucleotides: TGTGCCAGCGGGGGACAGCTGGGGGCTGAAGCTTTCTTT.

The chain recombines TRBV5-4 with TRBJ1-2, with no clear D. The CDR3 runs to 15 residues. Germline V gene data show CDR1 as SGHNT and CDR2 as YYREEE (reference sequence). V gave up 2 bases and J gave up 0 bases, with 11 bases separating them. The CDR3 sequence is CASSFFTGTNYGYTF. In nucleotides, the CDR3 is TGTGCCAGCAGCTTTTTCACGGGAACTAACTATGGCTACACCTTC.

The CDR3 protein is CATSKDYGTPKQYF. CDR3 in DNA: TGTGCCACCAGCAAAGATTACGGGACACCAAAGCAGTACTTC. The chain joins TRBV15 to TRBJ2-7, with a possible D match to TRBD1 (6 bases). The CDR3 contains 14 residues. Trimming cost V 4 bases and J 8 bases, with 18 bases left between them. CDR1 is LNHNV, CDR2 YYDKDF, per germline (reference sequence). The full variable domain, with the rest looked up from reference TRBV15 and TRBJ2-7, is DAMVIQNPRYQVTQFGKPVTLSCSQTLNHNVMYWYQQKSSQAPKLLFHYYDKDFNNEADTPDNFQSRRPNTSFCFLDIRSPGLGDTAMYLCATSKDYGTPKQYFGPGTRLTVT.